This TCR beta chain was sequenced for a study of blood T cells in healthy people across ages. Overall study context: Template switching caught about one barcoded beta molecule for each two T cells.

Primed by a sample-barcoded 5' primer and a J-beta primer mix, a second PCR proceeded for about 7 to 12 cycles. A minimum of 3 million CDR3-containing paired-end reads was obtained for each sample. TCRdb re-called the 5' RACE reads with MiXCR, one entry per CDR3 protein. This sample has 1.8 million or so distinct CDR3 sequences; approximately 39% occur once, and the top ten carry 20% to 25%. Turning to this clonotype: Its matching antigen is unknown.

Total RNA was isolated from each sample in quantities of at least 5 micrograms. Study outcomes and limitations: With donor CMV status unknown, expanded clonotype changes were possibly confounded.

The CDR3 has 15 residues. The V and J ends lost 3 bases and 9 bases respectively, with 20 bases between them. The germline gives CDR1 SGHTA, CDR2 FQGNSA. The receptor comes from a human donor in good health. The chain employs TRBV7-2 and TRBJ1-2; the D gene is possibly TRBD1 (5 bases). The sequenced material came from blood. The CDR3 nucleotides read TGTGCCAGCAGCTTCGCACCAGCCGACAGACTGAGCTACACCTTC. This encodes CASSFAPADRLSYTF.